This T cell receptor (beta chain) was sequenced during a study of cytomegalovirus exposure and HLA in healthy donors. PCR primers comprised 60 Vbeta and 13 Jbeta primers. Clones were sequenced by immunoSEQ multiplex PCR, and TCRdb holds only the in-frame ones, with some missing. The data show about 170,000 clones, with about four fifths seen just once and less than 2.5% held by the top ten. The V end was cut by 4 bases, the J end by 0 bases, with 13 bases between. The CDR3 sequence is 16 residues long. Germline assignment: CDR1 MNHNS and CDR2 SASEGT. Study-wide findings and caveats: Later findings reportedly placed an Asian-associated ancestry cluster below the roughly 690-donor mean for N-insertions.

For this clone: Its target is not known.

This sequence originates from a woman aged 50 to 60 in good health and CMV-seronegative. J is TRBJ2-1 and V is TRBV6-1, with a possible D match to TRBD2 (6 bases). Sample: PBMCs. CDR3 region: CASSVSSGSSYNEQFF. The CDR3 DNA follows: TGTGCCAGCAGTGTCAGTAGCGGATCCTCCTACAATGAGCAGTTCTTC.